This TCR beta chain came from a study of human versus mouse CDR3 diversity and MHC coevolution. Study overall: Reportedly, immunoSEQ detects one in 200,000 T cells with minimized PCR bias. General study results and limits: By iCHAO1, human TCR beta clonotypes numbered approximately 1.5 million, the most.

Sequencing was performed with immunoSEQ multiplex PCR; in TCRdb, only in-frame clones are kept and a portion is missing. The sample has about 60,000 clones; around 94% are singletons. CDR3 length equals 14 residues. Trimming pared 2 bases from V and 1 base from J, leaving 7 bases between. Per germline, CDR1 KGHSH and CDR2 LQKENI. Points on this clone: As yet, its antigen is unknown.

Sequences were obtained from naive CD4+ T cells from blood. Subset of the sample: CD45RO-negative CD62L-positive naive CD4 T cells. The clonotype was recovered from a person in their 60s in good health. The chain is built from TRBV18 and TRBJ2-3, with no clear D. The CDR3 DNA follows: TGTGCCAGCTCACCAGCGTCGGGCACAGATACGCAGTATTTT. It yields the protein CASSPASGTDTQYF.